This TCR beta chain was found in a study of blood T cell repertoires in COVID-19. Study as a whole: T cells, B-cell-depleted T cells, or PBMCs supplied cDNA or gDNA.

In germline, CDR1 is SGHKS, CDR2 YYEKEE (reference sequence). The V gene lost 0 bases and the J gene lost 1 base, with 4 bases spanning the gap. The CDR3 contains 14 residues. TCRdb's table, derived via immunoSEQ multiplex PCR, lists solely in-frame clones and lacks some. This sample has some 70,000 clones, with approximately 90% found just once. The chain carries TRBV5-5 and TRBJ2-2; D gene unclear. The source material was peripheral blood. This receptor was taken from a man in his fifties or sixties with acute or convalescent COVID-19. The CDR3 protein is CASSLGLNTGELFF. CDR3 nucleotides: TGTGCCAGCAGCTTGGGACTGAACACCGGGGAGCTGTTTTTT. Supplemented by reference TRBV5-5 and TRBJ2-2, the full variable domain reads DAGVTQSPTHLIKTRGQQVTLRCSPISGHKSVSWYQQVLGQGPQFIFQYYEKEERGRGNFPDRFSARQFPNYSSELNVNALLLGDSALYLCASSLGLNTGELFFGEGSRLTVL.